The source of this TCR beta chain is a study of blood T cell repertoires in COVID-19. About the study: Sample material is recorded as cDNA or gDNA derived from T cells, B-cell-depleted T cells, or PBMCs.

Germline V gives CDR1 MNHEY, CDR2 SVGEGT. CDR3 length: 13 amino acids. Deletions cut 2 bases from V and 5 bases from J, with 9 bases between. Assay used: immunoSEQ multiplex PCR; TCRdb lists only in-frame clones, some missing. Here the sample spans more than 200,000 clones, about 85% being singletons. The receptor was isolated from a young man with active or convalescent COVID-19. J is TRBJ2-5 and V is TRBV6-2 or TRBV6-3; no firm D call. Sample: peripheral blood. The DNA of the CDR3 is TGTGCCAGCAGTTACGTGACACCGGAGACCCAGTACTTC. It specifies CASSYVTPETQYF.